A single sample is the source of the 22 T cell receptor beta chains below, sequenced in a study of stem cell transplantation in POMP-related autoinflammatory disease. Data came from immunoSEQ multiplex PCR; TCRdb stores just in-frame clones and leaves some out. The sample has tens of thousands of clones, roughly 93% seen once. The source material was CD4+ T cells from PBMCs, sampled after stem cell transplantation. The receptors here all came from a human patient with POMP-related autoinflammation and immune dysregulation (PRAID). Some T cells may be provided by the graft donor.

This chain links TRBV3-1 (or the pseudogene TRBV3-2) with TRBJ2-1, with 11 bases aligning to TRBD2. CDR3 size: 19 residues. The junction had 18 bases not matched to a gene; V was cut back by 7 bases and J by 4 bases. Germline assignment: CDR1 LGHDT and CDR2 YNNKEL (reference sequence). The CDR3 is CASTRTLGLAGGRYNEQFF. CDR3 nucleotide sequence: TGTGCCAGCACCCGGACCCTGGGGCTAGCGGGAGGAAGGTACAATGAGCAGTTCTTC.

The chain uses TRBV30 and TRBJ1-5; TRBD1 might be the D (6 bases). This CDR3 is 15 amino acids long. Germline loops: CDR1 GTSNPN, CDR2 SVGIG (reference sequence). V was pared by 0 bases and J by 5 bases, with 14 bases between. The CDR3 loop is CAWSVQRGGYQPQHF. The CDR3 DNA sequence: TGTGCCTGGAGTGTACAAAGGGGGGGCTATCAGCCCCAGCATTTT.

This chain links TRBV19 with TRBJ1-1; D gene unclear. The CDR3 totals 12 residues. CDR1 is LNHDA and CDR2 is SQIVND in the germline V gene (reference sequence). Trimming shortened V by 5 bases and J by 3 bases, and 7 bases separated the two germline ends. The CDR3 region has the DNA TGTGCCAGTAGTTCGGGATACACTGAAGCTTTCTTT. Its protein product is CASSSGYTEAFF. Looking up the rest from reference TRBV19 and TRBJ1-1 gives the full variable domain: DGGITQSPKYLFRKEGQNVTLSCEQNLNHDAMYWYRQDPGQGLRLIYYSQIVNDFQKGDIAEGYSVSREKKESFPLTVTSAQKNPTAFYLCASSSGYTEAFFGQGTRLTVV.

This chain links TRBV28 with TRBJ1-2; TRBD1 is a possible D gene (5 bases). The CDR3 is 12 amino acids. Trimming removed 10 bases at V and 0 bases at J, with 9 bases between. The germline CDR1 and CDR2 sequences are MDHEN and SYDVKM. CDR3 amino acids: CATRDSNYGYTF. The CDR3, as DNA: TGTGCCACCAGGGACTCTAACTATGGCTACACCTTC.

The rearrangement uses TRBV12-3 or TRBV12-4 and TRBJ1-5; D is ambiguous. The CDR3 totals 13 residues. With 3 bases removed from V and 0 bases from J, the gap between germline ends came to 3 bases. The CDR3 here is CASSFSSNQPQHF. The CDR3 bases are TGTGCCAGCAGTTTTAGTAGCAATCAGCCCCAGCATTTT.

This chain uses TRBV7-9 with TRBJ2-3, with D tentatively TRBD2 (6 bases). The germline V and J ends were trimmed by 0 bases and 2 bases, with 15 bases remaining between them. The CDR3 extends over 17 amino acids. Looked up from germline, CDR1 is SEHNR and CDR2 is FQNEAQ (reference sequence). As DNA, the CDR3 is TGTGCCAGCAGCTTAGCATTGAGGGACTTACTCACAGATACGCAGTATTTT. Translated: CASSLALRDLLTDTQYF. Full variable domain (missing parts from reference TRBV7-9 and TRBJ2-3): DTGVSQNPRHKITKRGQNVTFRCDPISEHNRLYWYRQTLGQGPEFLTYFQNEAQLEKSRLLSDRFSAERPKGSFSTLEIQRTEQGDSAMYLCASSLALRDLLTDTQYFGPGTRLTVL.

The chain couples TRBV20-1 to TRBJ2-7; D is unresolved. The CDR3 sequence is 11 residues long. In germline, CDR1 is DFQATT, CDR2 SNEGSKA (reference sequence). The CDR3 nucleotides read TGCAGCCCTCACACCTCCTACGAGCAGTACGTC. It is translated as CSPHTSYEQYV.

The rearrangement links TRBV3-1 (or the pseudogene TRBV3-2) to TRBJ2-7, with D tentatively TRBD2 (5 bases). V dropped 0 bases and J dropped 9 bases, with 21 bases sitting between them. The CDR3 runs to 16 residues. Germline V gene data show CDR1 as LGHDT and CDR2 as YNNKEL (reference sequence). The CDR3 bases are TGTGCCAGCAGCCAAGAGGGTCAGGCCCAGCGAGAGGGGCAGTACTTC. Translated: CASSQEGQAQREGQYF.

V is TRBV5-1 and J is TRBJ2-1, with 10 bases lining up with TRBD2. Germline V gene sequence: CDR1 SGHRS, CDR2 YFSETQ. The CDR3 length is 15 residues. V shed 0 bases and J 6 bases; nucleotides not matched to a gene: 3. CDR3 amino acids: CASSLGLAGGNEQFF. The CDR3 DNA follows: TGCGCCAGCAGCTTGGGACTAGCGGGTGGCAATGAGCAGTTCTTC.

The genes are TRBV15 and TRBJ2-7; tentatively, D is TRBD2 (5 bases). The germline V gene encodes CDR1 LNHNV and CDR2 YYDKDF (reference sequence). The CDR3 contains 15 residues. V lost 0 bases to trimming and J lost 5 bases, with 14 bases between them. In DNA form, the CDR3 reads TGTGCCACCAGCAGAGATGGCCGGGGAACGGACGAGCAGTACTTC. This translates into CATSRDGRGTDEQYF. Based on the CDR3 plus reference TRBV15 and TRBJ2-7, the full variable domain is DAMVIQNPRYQVTQFGKPVTLSCSQTLNHNVMYWYQQKSSQAPKLLFHYYDKDFNNEADTPDNFQSRRPNTSFCFLDIRSPGLGDTAMYLCATSRDGRGTDEQYFGPGTRLTVT.

The chain uses TRBV6-1 and TRBJ2-7; no reliable D call. V lost 1 base and J 3 bases, leaving 10 bases between the germline ends. The CDR3 extends over 14 amino acids. From germline, CDR1 is MNHNS and CDR2 SASEGT. The CDR3 DNA reads as TGTGCCAGCAGTGAAGTACTACAGAGCTACGAGCAGTACGTC. It encodes CASSEVLQSYEQYV.

The chain employs TRBV3-1 (or the pseudogene TRBV3-2) and TRBJ1-2; D perhaps matches TRBD1 (5 bases). There are 11 residues in the CDR3. The germline V gene has CDR1 LGHDT and CDR2 YNNKEL (reference sequence). V was trimmed by 5 bases and J by 7 bases, leaving 8 bases between them. For the CDR3, the DNA is TGTGCCAGCAGCACAGGTGCTGGCTACACCTTC. It yields the protein CASSTGAGYTF.

The chain combines TRBV7-8 with TRBJ2-7, with 8 bases aligning to TRBD2. CDR1 is SGHVS and CDR2 is FQNEAQ in the germline V gene. The V segment lost 5 bases and the J segment 4 bases; nucleotides outside the gene matches: 25. The length of the CDR3 is 20 residues. CDR3 bases: TGTGCCAGCAGCAGAGAGTGGGGGGGGAGCGGGAGATTTCTATTTTACGAGCAGTACTTC. It codes for CASSREWGGSGRFLFYEQYF.

CDR3 residues: CASSLDRVSYNEQFF. CDR3 nucleotide sequence: TGTGCCAGCAGTTTAGACAGGGTCTCCTACAATGAGCAGTTCTTC. The chain has TRBV27 and TRBJ2-1; 7 bases agree with TRBD1. After removal of 2 bases from V and 0 bases from J, the junction contained 1 base not matched to a gene. The CDR3 contains 15 residues. Germline-derived CDR1 and CDR2 are MNHEY and SMNVEV (reference sequence).

The chain is built from TRBV9 and TRBJ2-1; 8 nucleotides line up with TRBD1. Trimming cost V 4 bases and J 7 bases; bases outside gene matches: 10. This CDR3 comprises 15 residues. The germline gives CDR1 SGDLS, CDR2 YYNGEE. CDR3 coding DNA: TGTGCCAGCAGCTCCCGACAGGGGCGGTGGAATGAGCAGTTCTTC. Translation: CASSSRQGRWNEQFF.

The chain has TRBV5-1 and TRBJ2-1; TRBD2 agrees at 11 bases. This CDR3 has 14 amino acids. Germline V gene lookup returns CDR1 SGHRS and CDR2 YFSETQ. The ends lost 0 bases at V and 9 bases at J; junction bases unmatched: 2. The chain's CDR3 is CASSLVLAGGEQFF. The CDR3 nucleotides are TGCGCCAGCAGCTTGGTTCTAGCGGGGGGTGAGCAGTTCTTC. Using reference TRBV5-1 and TRBJ2-1 for the parts outside the CDR3, the full variable domain is KAGVTQTPRYLIKTRGQQVTLSCSPISGHRSVSWYQQTPGQGLQFLFEYFSETQRNKGNFPGRFSGRQFSNSRSEMNVSTLELGDSALYLCASSLVLAGGEQFFGPGTRLTVL.

This clone was found once. The chain uses TRBV6-5 and TRBJ2-3; tentative D call: TRBD2 (7 bases). V lost 8 bases, J lost 3 bases, and 15 bases lay in between. This CDR3 spans 14 amino acids. The germline V gene encodes CDR1 MNHEY and CDR2 SVGAGI. The CDR3 sequence: CASGRGLATDTQYF. DNA for the CDR3: TGTGCCAGCGGGAGGGGGTTGGCGACAGATACGCAGTATTTT.

The chain links TRBV15 to TRBJ2-2; D not resolved. CDR1 LNHNV and CDR2 YYDKDF come from the germline V gene (reference sequence). The CDR3 is 16 amino acids. V shed 0 bases and J shed 2 bases, with 10 bases lying between them. The CDR3 loop reads CATSRDPGANTGELFF. The DNA for the CDR3 is TGTGCCACCAGCAGAGATCCAGGTGCCAACACCGGGGAGCTGTTTTTT. Together with reference TRBV15 and TRBJ2-2, the CDR3 gives the full variable domain: DAMVIQNPRYQVTQFGKPVTLSCSQTLNHNVMYWYQQKSSQAPKLLFHYYDKDFNNEADTPDNFQSRRPNTSFCFLDIRSPGLGDTAMYLCATSRDPGANTGELFFGEGSRLTVL.

The chain combines TRBV5-1 with TRBJ2-7, with D perhaps being TRBD1 or TRBD2 (6 bases each). CDR1 SGHRS and CDR2 YFSETQ come from the germline V gene. The V end lost 4 bases, the J end lost 5 bases, and 13 bases lay between the germline ends. The CDR3 loop spans 13 amino acids. Here the CDR3 reads CASSGGRSNEQYF. CDR3 in DNA: TGCGCCAGCAGCGGGGGGCGCAGCAACGAGCAGTACTTC.

The V and J genes are TRBV6-2 or TRBV6-3 and TRBJ1-6; D gene uncertain. V lost 6 bases and J 9 bases, leaving 9 bases between the germline ends. CDR3 length: 12 residues. The germline CDR1 and CDR2 sequences are MNHEY and SVGEGT. CDR3 coding DNA: TGTGCCAGCAGCCCCGGATCTTCACCCCTCCACTTT. It encodes CASSPGSSPLHF.

The chain uses TRBV7-2 and TRBJ2-3, with TRBD2 matching 7 bases. Germline values: CDR1 SGHTA, CDR2 FQGNSA. CDR3 length: 15 amino acids. Trimming took 3 bases from V and 6 from J; bases not matched to a gene: 9. The CDR3 nucleotides read TGTGCCAGCAGCTTCTGGACACACGGGAGGGATACGCAGTATTTT. It encodes CASSFWTHGRDTQYF.

The chain carries TRBV6-5 and TRBJ2-3; D remains ambiguous. V was shortened by 0 bases and J by 3 bases, with 4 bases between the two germline ends. Germline V CDR1 and CDR2: MNHEY, SVGAGI. The CDR3 length is 13 residues. The CDR3 is CASSYSGTDTQYF. The CDR3 DNA reads as TGTGCCAGCAGTTACTCCGGGACAGATACGCAGTATTTT.